This T cell receptor beta chain was sequenced for a study of blood T cells in healthy people across ages (dated by TCRdb to about 2015). In terms of the full investigation: In model experiments, template switching captured roughly one uniquely barcoded TCR beta cDNA molecule for every two T cells. For two donors (one aged 18 to 29 and one aged 80 or older), the study analyzed two additional independent replicas of 1 million unique cDNA reads from the same blood draw. Four age groups were formed from the donors: young (average approximately 15 years), middle-aged (roughly 38), aged (about 62) and long-lived (82). The study measured age-related changes in TCR beta repertoire diversity using deep sequencing normalized with unique cDNA molecular identifiers. To avoid experimental bias, donors of different ages were randomly spread across the sequencing lanes.

Library method: 5' RACE. A second PCR of about 7 to 12 cycles was performed with a sample-barcoded 5' primer and a J-beta primer mix. A template-switch 5' adaptor carrying 12 random nucleotides introduced a unique molecular identifier onto each TCR beta cDNA molecule. Each sample yielded at least 3 million CDR3-containing paired-end reads. The Mint cDNA synthesis kit, primed by a TRBC-specific oligonucleotide, was used to synthesize first-strand cDNA from all RNA. After uracil-DNA glycosylase treatment, a first 18-cycle PCR used universal primers M1SS and BC2_uni_R on all cDNA. In the authors' own workflow: For normalization, 1 million high-quality reads, each with a distinct molecular identifier, were randomly selected from each sample. Instead of being binned into consensus sequences, reads with shared molecular identifiers were discarded. MiTCR, set to a Q25 quality threshold and the strictest error-elimination algorithm, was used for CDR3 identification, clonotype clustering and error correction. A nonparametric unseen species model with Euler transformation was used to estimate a lower bound on total TCR beta diversity. TCRdb itself trimmed the public reads at Q25 with fastp, ran MiXCR and retained productive beta chains. Here each entry gathers all rows of one CDR3 protein and keeps the most common genes and DNA. TCRdb, not the authors, supplied the V and J calls. This sample lists 1.8 million or so distinct CDR3 sequences; 39% were detected once. About 21% of the sample goes to the ten largest clones.

The donors were a few dozen Caucasian individuals from Russia, aged 6 to 90 years, who were systemically healthy. Each donor gave around 9.9 milliliters of peripheral blood, collected into EDTA-treated Vacutainer tubes. PBMCs were isolated by Ficoll-Paque density-gradient centrifugation, with at least 6 million obtained per sample. Trizol reagent was used to extract total RNA from the PBMCs, yielding at least 6 micrograms per sample. The percentages of naive CD45RAhigh/CD27high T cells were determined by flow cytometry on a PBMC aliquot from every donor. The V end gives up 3 bases and the J end 7 bases, leaving 9 bases in the junction not matched to a gene. Per the germline V gene, SGHVS is the CDR1 and FQNEAQ is the CDR2. Spanning cysteine to phenylalanine, the CDR3 consists of 16 amino acids. The DNA shown is the 48-base CDR3, in frame from base 1. What the research found in general, with its limitations: Compared with the aged group, the long-lived group had more naive CD4+ T cells, fewer expanded clones and increased TCR diversity, suggesting age selection. A strong correlation was found between observed TCR beta diversity and the percentage of naive T cells measured by flow cytometry. Observed TCR beta diversity per million T cells fell roughly linearly with age, and a significant reduction was already apparent by age around 40. Because profiling used bulk unsorted PBMCs, naive and antigen-experienced compartments could not be compared conclusively. Because the CMV infection status of the donors was unknown, age-related changes in expanded clonotypes may potentially have been confounded. Estimates of total diversity based on one million sequenced T cells were regarded as lower bounds and as underestimates.

With regard to this clonotype: Its antigen is still unknown. No much larger clonotype is one base removed from it; base qualities were not supplied.

Here the chain combines TRBV7-8 and TRBJ2-3; 11 of the junction bases match TRBD2. This TCR was sampled from a human donor in good health. The sequenced sample was blood. DNA sequence: TGTGCCAGCAGCTTCCTTAGCGGGGGGGCCGAGAATACGCAGTATTTT. Its translation reads: CASSFLSGGAENTQYF.